The 5 T cell receptor beta chains given below trace back to one sample, sequenced in a study of tumor and adjacent non-tumor tissue in lung cancer. RNA was extracted from bulk tissue without any cell sorting. TCRbeta libraries were built with three rounds of nested PCR, modified from ARM-PCR. TCRdb redid the calling of the multiplex PCR reads with MiXCR, one entry per CDR3 protein. This table holds approximately 86,000 distinct CDR3 sequences, 55% to 75% found once. The sequencing sample was made of lung tumor tissue. All receptors derive from a middle-aged woman with non-small cell lung cancer.

Turning to this clonotype: At one end the junction does not follow the germline gene, possibly because of a read error. The CDR3 spells CASSPLTGEGLF. The CDR3 nucleotides read TGTGCCAGCAGCCCACTAACGGGAGAGGGGCTCTTC. This rearrangement joins TRBV11-2 to TRBJ2-1; maybe TRBD2 (6 bases). Germline V gives CDR1 SGHAT, CDR2 FQNNGV. This CDR3 is 12 amino acids long.

This clonotype was seen ten or more times. The chain recombines TRBV20-1 with TRBJ2-7; D is undetermined. This CDR3 spans 13 amino acids. V was shortened by 0 bases and J by 4 bases, with 10 bases between the two germline ends. Germline CDR1 and CDR2: DFQATT and SNEGSKA (reference sequence). DNA for the CDR3: TGCAGTGCTAGAGATCTAGTTTGGTACGAGCAGTACTTC. It specifies CSARDLVWYEQYF.

This clonotype was recorded at least ten times. The chain is built from TRBV7-8 and TRBJ2-7; possibly TRBD1 for D (5 bases). In germline, CDR1 is SGHVS, CDR2 FQNEAQ. The CDR3 is 14 amino acids. Trimming stripped 5 bases from V and 4 bases from J, with 15 bases between. DNA of the CDR3: TGTGCCAGCAGCCCCCAAACCGGACATTACGAGCAGTACTTC. This sequence encodes CASSPQTGHYEQYF.

Points on this clonotype: Given the absence of the conserved phenylalanine or tryptophan at the CDR3 end, a read error is likely. The chain joins TRBV6-5 to TRBJ2-7; D perhaps matches TRBD2 (5 bases). The CDR3 loop spans 15 amino acids. Germline CDR1 and CDR2: MNHEY and SVGAGI. The germline V and J ends were trimmed by 6 bases and 2 bases, with 17 bases remaining between them. CDR3 region: CASSLAWSEPYEQYL. In DNA, the CDR3 is TGTGCCAGCAGCCTAGCCTGGTCGGAACCCTACGAGCAGTACCTC.

As for this clonotype: Here the CDR3 omits its conserved ending phenylalanine or tryptophan, so a read error is the likely source. No DNA is shown, since the ends of the CDR3 on it are uncertain; the CDR3 is the one TCRdb lists. The genes are TRBV5-4 and TRBJ2-7; TRBD2 was called by the table and not checked on the DNA. The germline V gene encodes CDR1 SGHNT and CDR2 YYREEE (reference sequence). The CDR3 has 16 residues if both end residues are counted. This chain's CDR3 is CASSLNSGRAGYEQYS.